This T cell receptor (beta chain) derives from a study of blood T cell repertoires in COVID-19 (dated by TCRdb to 2020 to 2021). Study-level background: The collaborator samples originated in the United States, Italy and Spain and spanned the acute and convalescent phases of COVID-19. The prospective study material was composed of cDNA or gDNA derived from T cells, B-cell-depleted T cells, or PBMCs. The dataset comprised deeply sampled blood TCRbeta repertoires from subjects exposed to, actively infected with, or recovered from COVID-19. A freely available public database, intended as a resource for researchers studying the immune response to SARS-CoV-2, is where the repertoires were released. Samples were obtained from the ongoing ImmuneRACE study (first 160 participants) and from 950 to 1,500 subjects provided by 6 global collaborators. The sample metadata nearly always contained a de-identified subject ID, COVID-19 status, age in years and sex. HLA class I and class II types, where available, came from metadata supplied by the sample provider rather than from assay-based typing. Overall study results and their limits: The quantity of clinical and demographic metadata differed by source and by participant and was supplied without curation.

The immunoSEQ Assay, a bias-controlled multiplex PCR, was used to amplify TCRbeta CDR3 regions from genomic DNA. The authors processed their data as follows. The number of nucleated cells in each sample was estimated from the amplification of reference gene primers within the assay. To quantify the absolute abundance of each unique TCRbeta CDR3 rearrangement, sequence reads were collapsed and filtered. Productive Simpson clonality was computed per sample as the square root of Simpson's diversity index over productive rearrangements. TCRdb re-hosts the immuneACCESS table, in-frame sequences only. Its copies lack some clones; in the studies checked, an unresolved V gene accounts for under half of them, and the cause for the rest is not known. For V, J and clone size, that table is used; D and trimming come from the DNA. Across this sample there are some 250,000 clones, with under 90% seen only once. The top ten clonotypes cover less than 3% of the sample.

Note on this clone: Its antigen has not been determined. No base-level quality is on record; no much larger clone is a single base apart.

The trim is 0 bases for V and 4 bases for J, with a gap of 11 bases between the germline ends. Taken from the germline V gene, the CDR1 and CDR2 loops are SGDLS and YYNGEE. The CDR3 runs 15 amino acids, cysteine and phenylalanine included. Of all the DNA, just the CDR3 is kept, 45 bases in frame from base 1. Each collaborating institution followed its own protocols to collect whole blood in K2EDTA tubes. Collaborator samples were shipped for TCRbeta analysis as frozen whole blood, isolated PBMCs, or DNA extracted from either sample type. Sequencing was carried out using peripheral blood. The rearranged chain carries TRBV9 and TRBJ2-1; no D gene call is confident. The sequence derives from a woman aged 60-75 years with active or convalescent COVID-19. The CDR3: CASSVAAPGYNEQFF. The sequenced DNA is TGTGCCAGCAGCGTAGCCGCACCAGGATACAATGAGCAGTTCTTC.